This TCR beta chain was captured in a study of blood T cell repertoires in COVID-19. Whole-study context: Acute-phase and convalescent COVID-19 samples originated in the United States, Italy and Spain.

V dropped 4 bases and J dropped 0; count of bases not matched to a gene: 3. Germline V gives CDR1 SGHDT, CDR2 YYEEEE. The CDR3 is made up of 14 amino acids. Clones were read by immunoSEQ multiplex PCR, and TCRdb kept only the in-frame ones, dropping some. Here the sample spans 200,000 to 300,000 clones, about 84% being singletons. What was sequenced was PBMCs or T cells enriched from blood (not recorded which). The V call is TRBV5-6, the J call TRBJ2-7; TRBD1 aligns across 8 bases. The clonotype was recovered from a woman between 45 and 60 years old who had recovered from COVID-19. DNA for the CDR3: TGTGCCAGCAGCAGACAGGGGCCCTCCTACGAGCAGTACTTC. It is translated as CASSRQGPSYEQYF. Based on the CDR3 plus reference TRBV5-6 and TRBJ2-7, the full variable domain is DAGVTQSPTHLIKTRGQQVTLRCSPKSGHDTVSWYQQALGQGPQFIFQYYEEEERQRGNFPDRFSGHQFPNYSSELNVNALLLGDSALYLCASSRQGPSYEQYFGPGTRLTVT.